This T cell receptor beta chain was found in a study of OX40 agonist ivuxolimab in advanced cancers. Comment on this clone: Its antigen is currently unknown.

Clones were sequenced by immunoSEQ multiplex PCR, and TCRdb holds only the in-frame ones, with some missing. The sample has around 110,000 clones; 75% to 95% are singletons. Findings and limits, study-wide: Doses of 0.1 to 3.0 mg/kg were accompanied by clonal expansion of CD4+ and CD8+ blood T cells by week 6.

The junction had 5 bases not matched to a gene; V was cut back by 0 bases and J by 5 bases. CDR1 and CDR2 (germline): SGHNT, YYREEE (reference sequence). This CDR3 contains 15 residues. The material sequenced was CD4+ or CD8+ T cells sorted from blood, taken in a trial of the OX40 agonist ivuxolimab. The source of this sequence is an adult with an advanced solid tumor such as melanoma, head and neck, liver or kidney cancer. The gene calls are TRBV5-4 and TRBJ1-2; 9 nucleotides align to TRBD1. The CDR3 protein is CASSLAGTGSYGYTF. The CDR3 DNA reads TGTGCCAGCAGCTTGGCCGGGACAGGGAGTTATGGCTACACCTTC.